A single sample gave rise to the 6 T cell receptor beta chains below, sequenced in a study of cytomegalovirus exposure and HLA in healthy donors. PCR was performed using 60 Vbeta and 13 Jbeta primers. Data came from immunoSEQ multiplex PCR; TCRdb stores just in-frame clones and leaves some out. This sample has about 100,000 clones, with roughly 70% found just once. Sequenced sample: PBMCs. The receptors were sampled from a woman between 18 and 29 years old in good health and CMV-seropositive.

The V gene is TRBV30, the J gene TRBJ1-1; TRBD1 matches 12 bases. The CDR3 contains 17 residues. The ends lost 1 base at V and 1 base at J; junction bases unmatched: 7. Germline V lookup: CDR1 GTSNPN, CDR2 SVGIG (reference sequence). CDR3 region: CAWSGPGDRGQNTEAFF. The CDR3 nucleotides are TGTGCCTGGAGTGGGCCCGGGGACAGGGGGCAGAACACTGAAGCTTTCTTT.

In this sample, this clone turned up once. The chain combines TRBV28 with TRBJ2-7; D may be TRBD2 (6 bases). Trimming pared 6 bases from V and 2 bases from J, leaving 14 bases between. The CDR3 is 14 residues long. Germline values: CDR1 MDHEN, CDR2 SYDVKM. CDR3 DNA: TGTGCCAGCAGGTTTACCGGGACTCCCTACGAGCAGTACTTC. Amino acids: CASRFTGTPYEQYF.

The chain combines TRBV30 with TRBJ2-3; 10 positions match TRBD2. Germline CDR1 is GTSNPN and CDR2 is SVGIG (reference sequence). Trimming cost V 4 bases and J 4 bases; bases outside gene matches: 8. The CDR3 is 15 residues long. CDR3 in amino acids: CAWTRRLAGADTQYF. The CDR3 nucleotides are TGTGCCTGGACTCGGCGGCTAGCGGGAGCAGATACGCAGTATTTT.

The CDR3 region has the DNA TGTGCCAGCAGCTCCCGGACTAGCGGGAGGCTGGCAGATACGCAGTATTTT. Amino acids: CASSSRTSGRLADTQYF. The chain combines TRBV7-4 with TRBJ2-3, with 14 bases aligning to TRBD2. The CDR3 runs to 17 residues. The germline gives CDR1 SGHVT, CDR2 SQSDAQ. Losses at the gene ends were 4 bases for V and 4 bases for J; bases not matched to a gene: 7.

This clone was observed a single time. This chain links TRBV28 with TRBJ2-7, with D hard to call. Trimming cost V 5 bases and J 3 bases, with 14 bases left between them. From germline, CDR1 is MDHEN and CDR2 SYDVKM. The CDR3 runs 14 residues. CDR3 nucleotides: TGTGCCAGCAGTACGACATCCCTATTCTACGAGCAGTACTTC. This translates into CASSTTSLFYEQYF.

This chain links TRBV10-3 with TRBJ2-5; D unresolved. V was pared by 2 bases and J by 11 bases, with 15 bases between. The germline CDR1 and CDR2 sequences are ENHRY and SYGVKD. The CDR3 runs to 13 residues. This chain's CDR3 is CAISEPVLNEQYF. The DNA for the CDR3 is TGTGCCATCAGTGAGCCCGTATTGAATGAGCAGTACTTC.